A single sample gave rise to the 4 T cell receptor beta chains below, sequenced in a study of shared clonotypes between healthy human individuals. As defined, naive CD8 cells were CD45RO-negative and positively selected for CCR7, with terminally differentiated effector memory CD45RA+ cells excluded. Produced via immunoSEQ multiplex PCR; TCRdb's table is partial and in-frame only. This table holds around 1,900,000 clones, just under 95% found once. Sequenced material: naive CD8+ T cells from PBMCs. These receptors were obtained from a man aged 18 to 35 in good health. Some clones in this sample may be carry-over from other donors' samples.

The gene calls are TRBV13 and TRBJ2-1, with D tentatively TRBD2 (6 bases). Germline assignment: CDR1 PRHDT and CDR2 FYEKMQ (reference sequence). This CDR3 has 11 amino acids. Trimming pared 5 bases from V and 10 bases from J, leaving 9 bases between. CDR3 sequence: CASSPGGEQFF. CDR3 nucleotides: TGTGCCAGCAGCCCTGGGGGGGAGCAGTTCTTC.

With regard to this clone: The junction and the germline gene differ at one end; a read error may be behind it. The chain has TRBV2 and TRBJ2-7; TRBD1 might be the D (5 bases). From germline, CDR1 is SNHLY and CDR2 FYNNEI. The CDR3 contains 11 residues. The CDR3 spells CASSVQDPRDF. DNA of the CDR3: TGTGCCAGCAGTGTACAGGACCCCCGGGACTTC.

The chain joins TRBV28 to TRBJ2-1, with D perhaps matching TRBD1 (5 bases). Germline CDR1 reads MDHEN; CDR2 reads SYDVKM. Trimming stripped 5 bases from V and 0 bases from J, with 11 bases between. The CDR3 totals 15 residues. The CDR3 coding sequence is TGTGCCAGCAGTGTCGACAGTCGCTCCTACAATGAGCAGTTCTTC. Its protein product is CASSVDSRSYNEQFF.

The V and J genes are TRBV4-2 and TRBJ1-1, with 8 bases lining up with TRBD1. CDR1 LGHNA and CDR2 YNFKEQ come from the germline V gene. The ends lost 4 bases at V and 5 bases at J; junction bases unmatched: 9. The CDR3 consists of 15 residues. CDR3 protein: CASSPRTGLGTEAFF. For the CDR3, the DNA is TGTGCCAGCAGCCCCCGGACAGGGCTGGGTACTGAAGCTTTCTTT.